This TCR beta chain is from a study of shared clonotypes between healthy human individuals. The CDR3 has 19 amino acids. Looked up from germline, CDR1 is MDHEN and CDR2 is SYDVKM. V trimming: 2 bases; J trimming: 6 bases; junction bases outside the gene matches: 20. With respect to this clone: Its matching antigen is unknown.

Points from the study as a whole: Clonotype sharing levels among donors were expected to vary with sequencing depth. Rarefaction demonstrated incomplete sorted-subset sequencing despite large depth.

The run depth of the assay was deep. The repertoire was sequenced with immunoSEQ multiplex PCR; TCRdb's copy has only in-frame clones and lacks some. The data show about 100,000 clones, about 70% seen once. The chain employs TRBV28 and TRBJ2-5, with 8 positions matching TRBD1. The source is a man aged 25-40 years in good health. Specimen: memory CD8+ T cells sorted from blood. The sample's subset: CD45RO+ cells pooled with CCR7-negative TemRA cells. CDR3: CASSLGPIGQGGWVKTQYF. CDR3 coding DNA: TGTGCCAGCAGTTTAGGCCCCATCGGACAGGGAGGTTGGGTAAAGACCCAGTACTTC.